The 27 T cell receptor beta chains below come from one sample, sequenced in a study of shared clonotypes between healthy human individuals (dated by TCRdb to between 2020 and 2021). The method was the immunoSEQ multiplex PCR assay. Here the immuneACCESS table is served through TCRdb, limited to in-frame sequences with V and J called. Missing clones are a known gap in these copies; in checked studies unresolved V genes cover under half, and the rest lacks a known reason. The sample yields millions of clones; over 85% were counted once. Around 0.14% of the sample is taken by the ten largest. The sample was naive CD4+ T cells sorted from blood. Read against the paper, the sample's cell subset or site label means: CD45RA+ positively selected. Every receptor here comes from a man in his late teens or twenties in good health.

The V call is TRBV7-9, the J call TRBJ1-4; D possibly corresponds to TRBD1 (6 bases). CDR3 length equals 16 residues. CDR1 is SEHNR and CDR2 is FQNEAQ in the germline V gene (reference sequence). V lost 5 bases to trimming and J lost 7 bases, with 20 bases between them. The CDR3 is CASSPLGGGLGEKLFF. The CDR3 region has the DNA TGTGCCAGCAGCCCCCTTGGGGGGGGGCTGGGTGAAAAACTGTTTTTT.

For the CDR3, the DNA is TGTGCCAGCAGTGAAAGACCACTCGGGGGAAGCGGGGGCACAACTAATGAAAAACTGTTTTTT. This codes for CASSERPLGGSGGTTNEKLFF. The V and J genes are TRBV6-1 and TRBJ1-4, with TRBD1 as a possible D gene (6 bases). This CDR3 is 21 amino acids long. Germline V CDR1 and CDR2: MNHNS, SASEGT. V was pared by 2 bases and J by 0 bases, with 25 bases between.

Of note for this clone: This specimen includes other DNA sequences encoding the same CDR3. The chain recombines TRBV7-6 with TRBJ2-7; unclear D gene. CDR1 and CDR2 (germline): SGHVS, FNYEAQ. Between the trimmed V and J ends, which lost 0 bases and 4 bases, there was a span of 4 bases. CDR3 size: 12 residues. For the CDR3, the DNA is TGTGCCAGCAGCTTAGCACCGTACGAGCAGTACTTC. This codes for CASSLAPYEQYF.

The chain joins TRBV6-5 to TRBJ1-5; 7 nucleotides align to TRBD1. V was pared by 0 bases and J by 7 bases, with 6 bases of the junction left unmatched. The length of the CDR3 is 15 residues. CDR1 and CDR2 from the germline V gene are MNHEY and SVGAGI. The CDR3 DNA sequence: TGTGCCAGCAGTTACTCTCAGGCAGGGGGACAGCCCCAGCATTTT. Translation: CASSYSQAGGQPQHF.

This clone was seen a handful of times. The chain has TRBV6-1 and TRBJ1-1, with D hard to call. V lost 11 bases and J lost 3, with 16 bases in between. CDR1 is MNHNS and CDR2 is SASEGT in the germline V gene. The CDR3 covers 13 residues. CDR3 in amino acids: CAANREWYTEAFF. CDR3 sequence (DNA): TGTGCCGCTAACCGGGAGTGGTACACTGAAGCTTTCTTT.

The gene calls are TRBV18 and TRBJ2-7; perhaps TRBD2 as D (7 bases). Germline assignment: CDR1 KGHSH and CDR2 LQKENI. V dropped 2 bases and J dropped 3 bases, with 17 bases sitting between them. The CDR3 is 16 amino acids. This chain's CDR3 is CASSPDRGAQVYEQYF. Written as DNA, the CDR3 is TGTGCCAGCTCACCAGATCGGGGGGCCCAAGTCTACGAGCAGTACTTC.

A single count supports this clone. The chain uses TRBV5-1 and TRBJ1-4; perhaps TRBD1 as D (6 bases). The V gene lost 4 bases and the J gene lost 0 bases, with 16 bases spanning the gap. Germline V gene sequence: CDR1 SGHRS, CDR2 YFSETQ. There are 17 residues in the CDR3. The CDR3 sequence is CASSPWGQSSTNEKLFF. The CDR3 DNA reads as TGCGCCAGCAGCCCATGGGGACAATCATCAACTAATGAAAAACTGTTTTTT.

The V call is TRBV19, the J call TRBJ1-4; D unresolved. This CDR3 has 11 residues. The V gene's germline CDR1 is LNHDA and CDR2 SQIVND (reference sequence). V lost 8 bases and J 0 bases, leaving 1 base between the germline ends. The CDR3 region is CASATNEKLFF. In nucleotides, the CDR3 is TGTGCCAGTGCAACTAATGAAAAACTGTTTTTT.

The chain links TRBV28 to TRBJ1-3; possibly TRBD1 for D (5 bases). The CDR3 runs to 14 residues. Germline CDR1 MDHEN, CDR2 SYDVKM. V shed 2 bases and J shed 5 bases, with 10 bases lying between them. Here the CDR3 DNA reads TGTGCCAGCAGTTTAGGGGACGGCCGAAACACCATATATTTT. Its protein is CASSLGDGRNTIYF. The full variable domain, in which reference TRBV28 and TRBJ1-3 provide the parts outside the CDR3, is DVKVTQSSRYLVKRTGEKVFLECVQDMDHENMFWYRQDPGLGLRLIYFSYDVKMKEKGDIPEGYSVSREKKERFSLILESASTNQTSMYLCASSLGDGRNTIYFGEGSWLTVV.

This chain links TRBV6-5 with TRBJ1-2; TRBD1 matches 7 bases. Germline-derived CDR1 and CDR2 are MNHEY and SVGAGI. This CDR3 has 13 amino acids. V gave up 6 bases and J gave up 5 bases; unmatched junction bases: 6. The CDR3 reads CASRDGTAYGYTF. The CDR3 region has the DNA TGTGCCAGCAGAGATGGGACAGCTTATGGCTACACCTTC.

The chain recombines TRBV7-2 with TRBJ1-3; no clear D. Germline V gene lookup returns CDR1 SGHTA and CDR2 FQGNSA. V was trimmed by 0 bases and J by 6 bases, leaving 12 bases between them. The CDR3 sequence is 15 residues long. CDR3 nucleotide sequence: TGTGCCAGCAGCTTAGCGAGGGTAGCCTCAAACACCATATATTTT. As protein: CASSLARVASNTIYF.

This clone was seen once. The chain uses TRBV6-5 and TRBJ2-2, with 8 bases that match TRBD1. Trimming at V came to 7 bases and at J to 1 base, leaving 2 bases not matched to a gene. The CDR3 length is 14 residues. Per the germline V gene, CDR1 is MNHEY and CDR2 is SVGAGI. The CDR3 spells CASTRGRNTGELFF. The CDR3 nucleotides are TGTGCCAGCACCAGGGGGCGGAACACCGGGGAGCTGTTTTTT.

CDR3 amino acids: CASTLKHGLVSGANVLTF. The CDR3 coding sequence is TGTGCCAGTACCTTGAAGCACGGGTTAGTCTCTGGGGCCAACGTCCTGACTTTC. The chain recombines TRBV19 with TRBJ2-6; D ambiguous. V was clipped by 7 bases and J by 0 bases, with 19 bases between them. Germline CDR1 and CDR2: LNHDA and SQIVND (reference sequence). The CDR3 sequence is 18 residues long. The full variable domain, completed using reference TRBV19 and TRBJ2-6, is DGGITQSPKYLFRKEGQNVTLSCEQNLNHDAMYWYRQDPGQGLRLIYYSQIVNDFQKGDIAEGYSVSREKKESFPLTVTSAQKNPTAFYLCASTLKHGLVSGANVLTFGAGSRLTVL.

J is TRBJ2-5 and V is TRBV5-1; 9 bases fit TRBD2. Germline CDR1 SGHRS, CDR2 YFSETQ. Trimming at V came to 3 bases and at J to 5 bases, leaving 5 bases not matched to a gene. The CDR3 extends over 14 amino acids. The DNA for the CDR3 is TGCGCCAGCAGCTCCGGGACTAGCAGCGAGACCCAGTACTTC. Amino acids: CASSSGTSSETQYF. Full variable domain (remainder filled in from reference TRBV5-1 and TRBJ2-5): KAGVTQTPRYLIKTRGQQVTLSCSPISGHRSVSWYQQTPGQGLQFLFEYFSETQRNKGNFPGRFSGRQFSNSRSEMNVSTLELGDSALYLCASSSGTSSETQYFGPGTRLLVL.

This chain connects TRBV19 to TRBJ2-7; a possible D gene is TRBD1 (6 bases). V lost 3 bases and J 0 bases, leaving 9 bases between the germline ends. The CDR3 length is 14 residues. Per germline, CDR1 LNHDA and CDR2 SQIVND (reference sequence). In DNA form, the CDR3 reads TGTGCCAGTAGTATCGGACAGCTCTCCTACGAGCAGTACTTC. Translating gives CASSIGQLSYEQYF.

This chain links TRBV7-8 with TRBJ2-7; possible D gene TRBD1, 6 bases. Looked up from germline, CDR1 is SGHVS and CDR2 is FQNEAQ. The CDR3 spans 12 residues. V was pared by 3 bases and J by 7 bases, with 10 bases between. As DNA, the CDR3 is TGTGCCAGCAGCTTTGACAGGATTGAGCAGTACTTC. It specifies CASSFDRIEQYF. Together with reference TRBV7-8 and TRBJ2-7, the CDR3 gives the full variable domain: GAGVSQSPRYKVAKRGQDVALRCDPISGHVSLFWYQQALGQGPEFLTYFQNEAQLDKSGLPSDRFFAERPEGSVSTLKIQRTQQEDSAVYLCASSFDRIEQYFGPGTRLTVT.

CDR3 DNA: TGTGCCAGCAGCTTAGACGGAGACTATGGCTACACCTTC. This sequence encodes CASSLDGDYGYTF. This sequence joins TRBV7-9 and TRBJ1-2; D is ambiguous. V lost 1 base to trimming and J lost 3 bases, with 6 bases between them. The CDR3 totals 13 residues. The germline V gene encodes CDR1 SEHNR and CDR2 FQNEAQ (reference sequence).

CDR3 sequence reads: CASSKRDLATNEKLFF. The CDR3 bases are TGTGCCAGCTCGAAACGGGATCTTGCAACTAATGAAAAACTGTTTTTT. The chain has TRBV18 and TRBJ1-4; D gene uncertain. Deletions cut 6 bases from V and 0 bases from J, with 14 bases between. There are 16 residues in the CDR3. Germline values: CDR1 KGHSH, CDR2 LQKENI.

V is TRBV6-6 and J is TRBJ1-1; TRBD1 matches 10 bases. V lost 7 bases, J lost 4 bases, and 6 bases stayed unmatched. Germline V gives CDR1 MNHNY, CDR2 SVGAGI (reference sequence). This CDR3 is 14 amino acids long. The CDR3 DNA follows: TGTGCCAGCATAGTGACAGGGGGCTCCACTGAAGCTTTCTTT. It translates to CASIVTGGSTEAFF.

The J gene is TRBJ2-7, the V gene TRBV7-2, with D unclear. V lost 7 bases and J 1 base, leaving 11 bases between the germline ends. The CDR3 spans 13 residues. CDR1 SGHTA and CDR2 FQGNSA come from the germline V gene. The CDR3, as DNA: TGTGCCAGCACCCCCCGGTCGTCCTACGAGCAGTACTTC. Translation gives CASTPRSSYEQYF.

The chain employs TRBV10-3 and TRBJ2-2; TRBD2 matches at 9 bases. V lost 7 bases, J lost 7 bases, and 4 bases stayed unmatched. Per germline, CDR1 ENHRY and CDR2 SYGVKD. CDR3 size: 13 residues. CDR3 in DNA: TGTGCCATCAACCCGACTAGCGGCGGGGAGCTGTTTTTT. Protein sequence: CAINPTSGGELFF.

This rearrangement joins TRBV5-1 to TRBJ1-2, with D possibly TRBD1 on 5 matching bases. The V gene's germline CDR1 is SGHRS and CDR2 YFSETQ. The CDR3 contains 14 residues. Trimming left V 4 bases short and J 4 bases short, with 14 bases between. CDR3 amino acids: CASSPGTIGYGYTF. For the CDR3, the DNA is TGCGCCAGCAGCCCCGGGACGATAGGCTATGGCTACACCTTC.

This chain's CDR3 is CASSPAQSPRTEAFF. The CDR3 nucleotides are TGTGCCAGCAGCCCAGCGCAGAGTCCTCGGACTGAAGCTTTCTTT. The chain links TRBV7-2 to TRBJ1-1; D unclear. Germline CDR1 reads SGHTA; CDR2 reads FQGNSA. The CDR3 is 15 residues long. V lost 5 bases and J lost 5, with 18 bases in between.

On this clone: The DNA is omitted, as the CDR3 cannot be located on it reliably, and the CDR3 follows TCRdb's listing. The V call is TRBV6-6, the J call TRBJ1-4. 13 amino acids form the CDR3, both terminal residues included. Germline assignment: CDR1 MNHNY and CDR2 SVGAGI (reference sequence). CDR3 sequence reads: CASILGEYEKLFF.

Comment on this clone: Other DNA sequences in this sample translate to the same CDR3. V usage is TRBV7-2 and J usage is TRBJ2-3; no clear D gene. Germline values: CDR1 SGHTA, CDR2 FQGNSA. The CDR3 is made up of 15 amino acids. V lost 3 bases, J lost 2 bases, and 12 bases lay in between. The CDR3 DNA is TGTGCCAGCAGCTTTTCTGGCGGATCCACAGATACGCAGTATTTT. The encoded protein is CASSFSGGSTDTQYF. Together with reference TRBV7-2 and TRBJ2-3, the CDR3 gives the full variable domain: GAGVSQSPSNKVTEKGKDVELRCDPISGHTALYWYRQSLGQGLEFLIYFQGNSAPDKSGLPSDRFSAERTGGSVSTLTIQRTQQEDSAVYLCASSFSGGSTDTQYFGPGTRLTVL.

The chain links TRBV2 to TRBJ1-6; D is perhaps TRBD1 (6 bases). The germline V gene encodes CDR1 SNHLY and CDR2 FYNNEI. This CDR3 spans 16 amino acids. Trimming removed 3 bases from V and 5 bases from J, with 14 bases in between. In DNA form, the CDR3 reads TGTGCCAGCAGTGATGAGGGGGGGTGGGATAATTCACCCCTCCACTTT. It specifies CASSDEGGWDNSPLHF.

This clone has just a few counts. V is TRBV30 and J is TRBJ1-5; unclear D gene. The V and J ends lost 0 bases and 5 bases respectively, with 14 bases between them. Germline assignment: CDR1 GTSNPN and CDR2 SVGIG (reference sequence). The CDR3 runs 15 residues. CDR3: CAWSVQTVGYQPQHF. In DNA, the CDR3 is TGTGCCTGGAGTGTCCAGACCGTCGGGTATCAGCCCCAGCATTTT.